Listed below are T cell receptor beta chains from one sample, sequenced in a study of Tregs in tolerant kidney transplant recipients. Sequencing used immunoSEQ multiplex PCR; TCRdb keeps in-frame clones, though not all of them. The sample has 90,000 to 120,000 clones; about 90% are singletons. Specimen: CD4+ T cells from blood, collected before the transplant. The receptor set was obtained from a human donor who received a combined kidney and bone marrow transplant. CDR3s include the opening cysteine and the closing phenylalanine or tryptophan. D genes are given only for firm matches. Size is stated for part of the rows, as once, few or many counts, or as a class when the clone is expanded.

TGTGCCTGGAAAGGGTCAGGGATAGGGCACGAGCAGTACTTC CAWKGSGIGHEQYF NA NA TRBJ2-7 TRBV30
TGTGCCAGCACGGCGGGGGGCTCCTACGAGCAGTACTTC CASTAGGSYEQYF TRBD2 NA TRBJ2-7 TRBV2
TGTGCCAGCACCACCACCAGGGACACCAACACCGGGGAGCTGTTTTTT CASTTTRDTNTGELFF NA NA TRBJ2-2 TRBV28
TGCGCCAGCAGTGAGTCCCGGGACTATGGCTACACCTTC CASSESRDYGYTF NA NA TRBJ1-2 TRBV10-2
TGCGCCAGCAGCCAGGCTAGCGGGAGGGAAGAGACCCAGTACTTC CASSQASGREETQYF TRBD2 NA TRBJ2-5 TRBV4-3
TGTGCCAGCAGTTACTTCTCCAACCAGGCCCATACGCAGTATTTT CASSYFSNQAHTQYF NA NA TRBJ2-3 TRBV6-5
TGTGCCAGCAGCTTTCCAGTAAAACAGGGACTGAACACTGAAGCTTTCTTT CASSFPVKQGLNTEAFF NA NA TRBJ1-1 TRBV7-9
TGTGCCAGCAGCCTCCCCGGGACATTGAGTGGCTACACCTTC CASSLPGTLSGYTF NA NA TRBJ1-2 TRBV7-9
TGTGCCAGCTCACGAACAGGGGGTGGTGGCTACACCTTC CASSRTGGGGYTF TRBD1 NA TRBJ1-2 TRBV18
TGCGCCAGCAGCCCCCGAACAGGGGGCAATGAGCAGTTCTTC CASSPRTGGNEQFF TRBD1 NA TRBJ2-1 TRBV5-1
TGTGCCAGCTCATCCACTAGCGGGGGTGCAGATACGCAGTATTTT CASSSTSGGADTQYF TRBD2 NA TRBJ2-3 TRBV18
TGTGCCAGCTCACCTTCCAGTCCTCCCTCCTACGAGCAGTACTTC CASSPSSPPSYEQYF NA NA TRBJ2-7 TRBV18
TGTGCCAGTAGTATAGGGGCAGGGGGCAACGAGCAGTACTTC CASSIGAGGNEQYF TRBD1 few TRBJ2-7 TRBV19
TGTGCCTGGAGTGTACCCCGACAGTCGGGCAATCAGCCCCAGCATTTT CAWSVPRQSGNQPQHF NA NA TRBJ1-5 TRBV30
TGTGCCAGCAGTTACGGGGCCGGGACAGTGGCAGATACGCAGTATTTT CASSYGAGTVADTQYF TRBD1 NA TRBJ2-3 TRBV6-6
TGTGCCAGCAGCTTCGCAGGACTATATGGCTACACCTTC CASSFAGLYGYTF NA few TRBJ1-2 TRBV7-2
TGTGCCAGCAGCCCGAAAGGTAGCTGGGTTGGAGAGACCCAGTACTTC CASSPKGSWVGETQYF NA NA TRBJ2-5 TRBV9
TGTGCCAGCAGTCTCCTTGCAGATACGCAGTATTTT CASSLLADTQYF NA NA TRBJ2-3 TRBV28
TGTGCCATCAGTGGAGAGATTACAGGTATCCGAAGGGTATACGAGCAGTACTTC CAISGEITGIRRVYEQYF NA NA TRBJ2-7 TRBV10-3
TGCGCCAGCAGCCAAGATCTCACTATTGAGCAGTTCTTC CASSQDLTIEQFF NA NA TRBJ2-1 TRBV4-1
TGTGCCAGCAGCCCTAGGGGGCTCTTGAACACTGAAGCTTTCTTT CASSPRGLLNTEAFF TRBD1 NA TRBJ1-1 TRBV5-8
TGTGCCAGCAGCGTAGGGTCTCGGGACAGGTACACTGAAGCTTTCTTT CASSVGSRDRYTEAFF TRBD1 NA TRBJ1-1 TRBV9
TGTGCCAGCAGCTTATGGGACTCCGGGGCCCTCCACTTT CASSLWDSGALHF NA NA TRBJ1-6 TRBV7-9
TGTGCCAGCAGTTTGCAAATTAGGGGAAAAAGCTCCTACAATGAGCAGTTCTTC CASSLQIRGKSSYNEQFF NA NA TRBJ2-1 TRBV28
TGTGCCAGCAGCTCCCCGGGACTAGCGGGGGGGGCCTCGGGGCAGTTCTTC CASSSPGLAGGASGQFF TRBD2 NA TRBJ2-1 TRBV7-2
TGTGCCAGAAGCTTAAGGGGACTCAACAATGAGCAGTTCTTC CARSLRGLNNEQFF NA NA TRBJ2-1 TRBV5-3
TGTGCCAGCAGCCTAGACAGGCTTTCCTACGAGCAGTACTTC CASSLDRLSYEQYF NA NA TRBJ2-7 TRBV11-2
TGTGCCAGCAGCTTAGAGACAGGGGGCGGGTATGGCTACACCTTC CASSLETGGGYGYTF TRBD1 NA TRBJ1-2 TRBV7-2
TGTGCCAGCAGCTTAGACAGGTTGGATCAGCCCCAGCATTTT CASSLDRLDQPQHF NA NA TRBJ1-5 TRBV7-9
TGTGCCAGTAGTATAACCCCTAGTGGGGCCTTTGACGAGCAGTACTTC CASSITPSGAFDEQYF NA NA TRBJ2-7 TRBV19
TGTGCCAGCAGAGAGACAGGGTCCATGAACACTGAAGCTTTCTTT CASRETGSMNTEAFF TRBD1 NA TRBJ1-1 TRBV6-4